This TCR beta chain comes out of a study of long-term antiretroviral therapy in people with HIV. Findings and caveats of the study: Diversity rose after ART but stayed below transplant donor controls. Therapy changes, viral resistance and ART adherence were not documented in the available data. Blood dates from about 2003 to 2017, possibly under older ART regimens.

Worth noting for this clone: The target antigen is unknown.

No fewer than two post-ART and no fewer than one pre-ART PBMC samples existed for each donor. With survey level as its setting, the immunoSEQ assay was v3.0. Repertoires were generated with immunoSEQ multiplex PCR, while TCRdb's copy carries only in-frame clones and drops some. This sample has some 22,000 clones; roughly 87% occur once, and the top ten carry around 24%. Germline lookup yields CDR1 SNHLY and CDR2 FYNNEI. The V end was cut by 6 bases, the J end by 3 bases, with 15 bases between. The CDR3 loop spans 15 amino acids. This TCR was recovered from a man aged 50 to 60 with HIV. The material was unsorted PBMCs, obtained 0.4 years after starting antiretroviral therapy. V usage is TRBV2 and J usage is TRBJ1-5; D may be TRBD1 (6 bases). The DNA of the CDR3 is TGTGCCAGCAGCCCACAGGGTGGCAACAATCAGCCCCAGCATTTT. Amino acid sequence: CASSPQGGNNQPQHF.